This is a list of T cell receptor beta chains from one sample in a study of T cell repertoires in cytomegalovirus infection. TCRdb re-analysed the reads in MiXCR, keeping a single row per CDR3 protein. The profile covers a few hundred thousand distinct CDR3 sequences, with about a quarter appearing a single time and roughly an eighth taken by the ten largest. Sequencing was performed on PBMCs. The receptors derive from a human donor in good health (CMV status not recorded). Some clones in this sample may be carry-over from other donors' samples. Both conserved end residues are part of each CDR3. The D gene is left open where the match is weak. Rows may omit the clone size; those that give it use once, few, many or a size class.

size,V,J,D,DNA,CDR3
many,TRBV7-8,TRBJ1-1,TRBD1,TGTGCCAGCAGCCCAGGCAGGGGGACCACTGAAGCTTTCTTT,CASSPGRGTTEAFF
few,TRBV12-3/TRBV12-4,TRBJ1-2,NA,TGTGCCAGCAGTTTGAAGACATACTATGGCTACACCTTC,CASSLKTYYGYTF
NA,TRBV12-3/TRBV12-4,TRBJ2-3,NA,TGTGCCAGCACCACATTCCTAGGGGGAACAGATACGCAGTATTTT,CASTTFLGGTDTQYF
NA,TRBV19,TRBJ1-3,NA,TGTGCCAGTAGCTTGATCGAGTCTGGAAACACCATATATTTT,CASSLIESGNTIYF
NA,TRBV24-1,TRBJ2-1,TRBD2,TGTGCCACCAGTGATCGTACGGGACTAGCGGGTCTGGATGAGCAGTTCTTC,CATSDRTGLAGLDEQFF
few,TRBV14,TRBJ1-1,TRBD1,TGTGCCAGCAGTCCTCAGGGGGCGATTGAAGCTTTCTTT,CASSPQGAIEAFF
NA,TRBV4-3,TRBJ2-2,NA,TGCGCCAGCAGCCAAGAAAGGTTCCAGGGCACCGGGGAGCTGTTTTTT,CASSQERFQGTGELFF
few,TRBV18,TRBJ2-2,NA,TGTGCCAGCTCACCGAGGGGACGGACGAACACCGGGGAGCTGTTTTTT,CASSPRGRTNTGELFF
many,TRBV6-5,TRBJ1-1,TRBD1,TGTGCCAGCAGTTACGGGGACAGGGGGGGCACTGAAGCTTTCTTT,CASSYGDRGGTEAFF
NA,TRBV11-1,TRBJ1-1,TRBD1,TGTGCCAGCAGCTTAACCTTCGGGCAGGGGGAACGGGACACTGAAGCTTTCTTT,CASSLTFGQGERDTEAFF
few,TRBV7-2,TRBJ2-3,TRBD2,TGTGCCAGCAGCTTAGGAGGCGGGCGGGAGGGCCTGGATACGCAGTATTTT,CASSLGGGREGLDTQYF
few,TRBV6-5,TRBJ1-4,NA,TGTGCCAGCAGTCGTTATTGGGGGGCTGTTGAAAAACTGTTTTTT,CASSRYWGAVEKLFF
few,TRBV7-2,TRBJ1-5,NA,TGTGCCAGCAGCTTCGAAGCAGGGGCCTGGCAGCCCCAGCATTTT,CASSFEAGAWQPQHF
NA,TRBV15,TRBJ2-1,TRBD2,TGTGCCACCAGCAGAGGGCCGACATGGACTAGCGGGAGGAACAATGAGCAGTTCTTC,CATSRGPTWTSGRNNEQFF
once,TRBV19,TRBJ1-5,TRBD1,TGTGCCAGTAGTTACGACAGGGCTTACAATCAGCCCCAGCATTTT,CASSYDRAYNQPQHF
NA,TRBV11-3,TRBJ2-5,NA,TGTGCCAGCAGCTTAGTTGGCAGGGAGAGTCAAGAGACCCAGTACTTC,CASSLVGRESQETQYF
few,TRBV7-9,TRBJ1-2,TRBD1,TGTGCCAGCAGCCCACAGGGGTTCTTAGGTGGCTACACCTTC,CASSPQGFLGGYTF